The entry below gives a single TCR beta chain sequence along with its context. Original methodology: Amplified reference gene primers provided the basis for estimating nucleated cell counts. Using immunoSEQ multiplex PCR, the repertoire was profiled, and TCRdb retains in-frame clones only, with some absent. V, J and clone size reflect that table, while D and trimming were determined from the DNA. The sample yields about 280,000 clones, approximately 90% seen once. The sample originates from a study of blood T cell repertoires in COVID-19. Across the whole study: Some COVID-19 samples were acute and others convalescent; all came from the United States, Italy and Spain. PBMCs, B-cell-depleted T cells, or T cells provided the cDNA or gDNA that made up the material.

Germline-derived CDR1 and CDR2 are SGHTA and FQGNSA. Trimming removed 1 base from V and 4 bases from J, with 13 bases in between. This CDR3 region has 15 residues. The rearrangement joins TRBV7-2 to TRBJ1-2; weak D call: TRBD1 (6 bases). The sequence was collected from a man in his forties with acute or convalescent COVID-19. Sequencing was performed on peripheral blood. The CDR3 DNA follows: TGTGCCAGCAGCTTAGTAGGGGGTGATAGCTATGGCTACACCTTC. Translating it yields CASSLVGGDSYGYTF.